These T cell receptor beta chains were read from a single sample in a study of tumour-infiltrating T cells in Burkitt lymphoma. Generated by immunoSEQ multiplex PCR, the TCRdb table keeps only in-frame clones and is missing some. The sample includes 13,000 or so clones, 85% of them seen just once. Sample: tumor tissue. These receptors originate from a human donor with diffuse large B-cell lymphoma. Each CDR3 is given with its conserved first and last residue. A D gene is named only where the DNA matches it firmly. Size tells how often a clone was seen (once, few, many) or the class of an expanded clone, and some rows leave it out.

D gene,J gene,V gene,clone size,CDR3 DNA,CDR3 protein
-,TRBJ1-2,TRBV9,once,TGTGCCAGCAGCGTAGATCACAATCGGGATGGCTACACCTTC,CASSVDHNRDGYTF
TRBD1,TRBJ1-5,TRBV7-9,-,TGTGCCAGCAGCCTACAGGGGGCCAGACAGCCCCAGCATTTT,CASSLQGARQPQHF
-,TRBJ1-1,TRBV29-1,-,TGCAGCGTTGAAGGTAGCGGTGAAGCTTTCTTT,CSVEGSGEAFF
-,TRBJ1-1,TRBV7-8,-,TGTGCCAGCAGCTCTCAGGGAAACACTGAAGCTTTCTTT,CASSSQGNTEAFF
-,TRBJ2-1,TRBV7-7,-,TGTGCTAGCAGCCTCTTGATGGGAAATGAGCAGTTCTTC,CASSLLMGNEQFF
TRBD2,TRBJ2-3,TRBV7-2,-,TGTGCCAGCAGCCCAGCACCATGGCTAGCGGCTAGCACAGATACGCAGTATTTT,CASSPAPWLAASTDTQYF
-,TRBJ2-5,TRBV7-7,-,TGTGCTAGCAGCTTAGGGAGGCAAGAGACCCAGTACTTC,CASSLGRQETQYF
-,TRBJ2-3,TRBV5-6,once,TGTGCCAGCAGCTCCCTACAGGCTAGCGCATTATTTGATACGCAGTATTTT,CASSSLQASALFDTQYF
TRBD1,TRBJ1-1,TRBV14,-,TGTGCCAGCAGCCAAGATTGGGACAGGTCAGCTTTCTTT,CASSQDWDRSAFF
-,TRBJ2-2,TRBV5-1,-,TGCGCCAGCAGCTTACAATTGACCAGCACCGGGGAGCTGTTTTTT,CASSLQLTSTGELFF
TRBD1,TRBJ1-2,TRBV5-6,-,TGTGCCAGCAGCTCGGGGACAGGGGGCGCCTATGGCTACACCTTC,CASSSGTGGAYGYTF
-,TRBJ1-4,TRBV19,once,TGTGCCACTCGGGACTCTTGGAATGAAAAACTGTTTTTT,CATRDSWNEKLFF
TRBD1,TRBJ2-7,TRBV11-2,-,TGTGCCAGCAGCTTAGGACAGGGGTTTTACGAGCAGTACTTC,CASSLGQGFYEQYF
TRBD1,TRBJ1-5,TRBV6-6,-,TGTGCCAGCAGCCCGGACAGGTTAGTTCAGCCCCAGCATTTT,CASSPDRLVQPQHF
-,TRBJ1-5,TRBV5-1,-,TGCGCCAGCAGCCTGGGCTTATCCAACAATCAGCCCCAGCATTTT,CASSLGLSNNQPQHF
-,TRBJ1-2,TRBV5-6,-,TGTGCCAGCAGATCGGTTGGGGGCTGGCGTGGCTACACCTTC,CASRSVGGWRGYTF
-,TRBJ2-5,TRBV29-1,once,TGCAGCGTTGAGGGCCTCTTCCTGGGGGAGACCCAGTACTTC,CSVEGLFLGETQYF
-,TRBJ2-1,TRBV19,-,TGTGCCAGTACGCCAGGGTTATCCTACAATGAGCAGTTCTTC,CASTPGLSYNEQFF
TRBD1,TRBJ2-3,TRBV15,-,TGTGCCACCAGCAGAGGGACAGGTGGAGATACGCAGTATTTT,CATSRGTGGDTQYF
TRBD1,TRBJ1-2,TRBV29-1,-,TGCAGCGCCAAGGGGGACCGGGACAGGGGGCCGTCAGGCTACACCTTC,CSAKGDRDRGPSGYTF
-,TRBJ1-6,TRBV7-3,few,TGTGCCAGCAGCGTAGAACAAGGGTCACCCCTCCACTTT,CASSVEQGSPLHF
-,TRBJ1-3,TRBV10-3,-,TGTGCCATCAGTACCCGGGACGCCAGCTCTGGAAACACCATATATTTT,CAISTRDASSGNTIYF
TRBD1,TRBJ1-2,TRBV6-6,-,TGTGCCAGCAGTTACGGACAGGGTAACTATGGCTACACCTTC,CASSYGQGNYGYTF
TRBD2,TRBJ2-1,TRBV29-1,-,TGCAGCGTTGCAGCGGGGGGCCTGGATGAGCAGTTCTTC,CSVAAGGLDEQFF
-,TRBJ1-2,TRBV7-2,once,TGTGCCAGCAGCTTAAGGGCAGGGTTGGATGGCTACACCTTC,CASSLRAGLDGYTF
-,TRBJ2-3,TRBV7-2,-,TGTGCCAGCAGGTCAACTAATACGCAGTATTTT,CASRSTNTQYF
-,TRBJ2-2,TRBV19,-,TGTGCCAGTAGTATAGATCTTTTTGGGGACACCATTTGGACCGGGGAGCTGTTTTTT,CASSIDLFGDTIWTGELFF
-,TRBJ1-5,TRBV4-3,-,TGCGCCAGCAGCCAAGATTACGGCGGGCGTCAGCCCCAGCATTTT,CASSQDYGGRQPQHF
-,TRBJ1-2,TRBV6-5,-,TGTGCCAGCAGATATGGACAGTGGGGATATGGCTACACCTTC,CASRYGQWGYGYTF
-,TRBJ1-4,TRBV4-3,-,TGCGCCAGCAGCTTCTCCGGGGTGGAAAAACTGTTTTTT,CASSFSGVEKLFF
TRBD1,TRBJ2-7,TRBV18,-,TGTGCCAGCTCACCACGGGGACAGGGATTCTACGAGCAGTACTTC,CASSPRGQGFYEQYF
-,TRBJ2-7,TRBV19,-,TGTGCCAGTAGTACCATAACAGGTCACGAGCAGTACTTC,CASSTITGHEQYF
-,TRBJ1-1,TRBV4-3,-,TGCGCCAGCAGCCAAGATAGGGGCAACACTGAAGCTTTCTTT,CASSQDRGNTEAFF
-,TRBJ1-1,TRBV29-1,-,TGCAGCGTTGAAGTGGGGCGGGGCCCGAACACTGAAGCTTTCTTT,CSVEVGRGPNTEAFF
-,TRBJ2-7,TRBV4-3,once,TGCGCCAGCAGCCAAGAGAGGGTTAGCAGGTACGAGCAGTACTTC,CASSQERVSRYEQYF
TRBD1,TRBJ2-3,TRBV15,-,TGTGCCACCAGCACTGACAGGGGACTCGTCGTTGCCTCAGATACGCAGTATTTT,CATSTDRGLVVASDTQYF
TRBD1,TRBJ1-2,TRBV9,-,TGTGCCAGCAGCGCGGACAGGGGCCTTAGACCGAACGCGAACTATGGCTACACCTTC,CASSADRGLRPNANYGYTF
TRBD1,TRBJ2-2,TRBV5-6,-,TGTGCCAGCAGCTCCCGGGACAGGGGATTCACCGGGGAGCTGTTTTTT,CASSSRDRGFTGELFF
-,TRBJ2-2,TRBV2,-,TGTGCCAGCATGGGGACTCTCACCGGGGAGCTGTTTTTT,CASMGTLTGELFF
-,TRBJ1-1,TRBV7-9,-,TGTGCCAGCAGAATAGGGTACACTGAAGCTTTCTTT,CASRIGYTEAFF
-,TRBJ1-1,TRBV5-4,-,TGTGCCAGCAGCGGAAAAGGAACCAGGGGTCGGGTTACTGAAGCTTTCTTT,CASSGKGTRGRVTEAFF
-,TRBJ1-2,TRBV9,-,TGTGCCAGCAGCGTAGGGGTGGGAAACTATGGCTACACCTTC,CASSVGVGNYGYTF
-,TRBJ1-3,TRBV15,once,TGTGCCACCAGCAGAGACCCAGAGGGAAGGGCCTCTGGAAACACCATATATTTT,CATSRDPEGRASGNTIYF
TRBD1,TRBJ1-4,TRBV5-1,-,TGCGCCAGCAGAGTCCCGGACAGGGAAGAAGGTGGTGAAAAACTGTTTTTT,CASRVPDREEGGEKLFF
TRBD1,TRBJ2-2,TRBV27,-,TGTGCCAGCAGTTTCCTGGACAGGGGTGACACCGGGGAGCTGTTTTTT,CASSFLDRGDTGELFF
-,TRBJ2-7,TRBV6-5,-,TGTGCCAGCAGCCGACGGTCACACGAGCAGTACTTC,CASSRRSHEQYF
TRBD2,TRBJ2-7,TRBV20-1,-,TGCAGTGGGGAGGGCCGATACGAGCAGTACTTC,CSGEGRYEQYF
-,TRBJ2-6,TRBV11-2,-,TGTGCCAGCAGCGAGCAACAAAGTCGGGCCAACGTCCTGACTTTC,CASSEQQSRANVLTF
-,TRBJ2-7,TRBV19,-,TGTGCCAGTAGTATCGGAGTTAAGGGATTAACCTACGAGCAGTACTTC,CASSIGVKGLTYEQYF
-,TRBJ2-2,TRBV12-5,-,TGTGCTAGTGGTTTGGTACTGGGGGCTCGAGCCGGGGAGCTGTTTTTT,CASGLVLGARAGELFF
-,TRBJ2-7,TRBV6-5,-,TGTGCCAGCAGCTACTGGGGGGACGAGCAGTACTTC,CASSYWGDEQYF
TRBD2,TRBJ2-1,TRBV11-2,-,TGTGCCAGCAGCTTGGGGGGAGGGGCCAGCTCCTACAATGAGCAGTTCTTC,CASSLGGGASSYNEQFF
-,TRBJ2-2,TRBV9,-,TGTGCCAGCAGCGATTTAAGCGCCGGGGAGCTGTTTTTT,CASSDLSAGELFF
TRBD1,TRBJ1-3,TRBV14,-,TGTGCCAGCAGCCCCAGGGGGGCTCTTGGAAACACCATATATTTT,CASSPRGALGNTIYF
-,TRBJ2-7,TRBV5-1,-,TGCGCCAGCAGCTTGGAACAGAGCTCCTACGAGCAGTACTTC,CASSLEQSSYEQYF
-,TRBJ1-1,TRBV7-9,-,TGTGCCAGCAGCTTAGACCCAGGGATGAACACTGAAGCTTTCTTT,CASSLDPGMNTEAFF